Below are 29 T cell receptor beta chains sequenced from a single sample in a study of T cells after yellow fever vaccination. Using its own MiXCR run on the 5' RACE reads, TCRdb lists one record per CDR3 protein. The table has under 350,000 distinct CDR3 sequences, about 4% seen once; the top ten hold 20% to 25%. The source material was PBMCs, sampled 5 days after the yellow fever booster vaccination. The origin of the receptors is a man aged 18-30 years who received the YFV17D yellow fever vaccine.

There are many counts of this clonotype. The chain has TRBV6-5 and TRBJ1-2, with D hard to call. Germline V gene lookup returns CDR1 MNHEY and CDR2 SVGAGI. Trimming stripped 6 bases from V and 8 bases from J, with 22 bases between. This CDR3 contains 15 residues. The CDR3: CASRPPVGAPAGYTF. The CDR3 DNA reads as TGTGCCAGCAGGCCCCCGGTAGGAGCCCCGGCCGGCTACACCTTC.

In this sample, this clonotype turned up a few times. The chain has TRBV29-1 and TRBJ2-1, with TRBD2 matching over 11 bases. This CDR3 has 15 amino acids. Germline CDR1 is SQVTM and CDR2 is ANQGSEA. Trimming cost V 4 bases and J 9 bases; bases outside gene matches: 11. The CDR3 reads CSVAPLAGGLGEQFF. The DNA of the CDR3 is TGCAGCGTTGCCCCATTAGCGGGGGGGCTCGGTGAGCAGTTCTTC.

The chain links TRBV20-1 to TRBJ1-5; D is undetermined. The V end lost 0 bases, the J end lost 7 bases, and 10 bases lay between the germline ends. Germline lookup yields CDR1 DFQATT and CDR2 SNEGSKA (reference sequence). CDR3 size: 13 residues. For the CDR3, the DNA is TGCAGTGCTAGAGATAAAGTAAACCAGCCCCAGCATTTT. Translating it yields CSARDKVNQPQHF.

The V and J genes are TRBV20-1 and TRBJ2-3, with unresolved D. The CDR3 is made up of 14 amino acids. Trimming stripped 6 bases from V and 0 bases from J, with 13 bases between. Per the germline V gene, CDR1 is DFQATT and CDR2 is SNEGSKA (reference sequence). DNA for the CDR3: TGCAGTGCGTCCGGACGATCTAGCACAGATACGCAGTATTTT. As protein: CSASGRSSTDTQYF.

This clonotype was observed a handful of times. V gene TRBV27 combines with J gene TRBJ2-1; D not resolved. This CDR3 contains 13 residues. The V gene's germline CDR1 is MNHEY and CDR2 SMNVEV (reference sequence). V lost 7 bases, J lost 3 bases, and 10 bases lay in between. CDR3 region: CASTNLGYNEQFF. The CDR3 DNA sequence: TGTGCCAGCACCAACCTTGGCTACAATGAGCAGTTCTTC.

This clonotype was counted many times. V is TRBV6-5 and J is TRBJ1-4, with TRBD1 matching 10 bases. V was clipped by 7 bases and J by 8 bases; unmatched bases: 7. Looked up from germline, CDR1 is MNHEY and CDR2 is SVGAGI. The CDR3 runs 14 residues. As DNA, the CDR3 is TGTGCCAGCAACTCCGGGACAGGGGACGAAAAACTGTTTTTT. The encoded protein is CASNSGTGDEKLFF.

This clonotype has at least ten counts. The rearrangement uses TRBV6-2 or TRBV6-3 and TRBJ1-4; no firm D call. The V end was cut by 6 bases, the J end by 2 bases, with 16 bases between. Germline V lookup: CDR1 MNHEY, CDR2 SVGEGT. CDR3 size: 16 residues. The chain's CDR3 is CASRRHAGITNEKLFF. The CDR3 DNA follows: TGTGCCAGCAGACGACACGCAGGAATTACTAATGAAAAACTGTTTTTT.

This clonotype was found a few times. The gene calls are TRBV12-3 or TRBV12-4 and TRBJ2-5; D possibly corresponds to TRBD2 (6 bases). This CDR3 is 14 amino acids long. V lost 6 bases to trimming and J lost 4 bases, with 15 bases between them. The CDR3 is CASRGPLGGETQYF. In DNA form, the CDR3 reads TGTGCCAGCAGGGGACCGCTCGGGGGAGAGACCCAGTACTTC.

This clonotype was observed a handful of times. V is TRBV7-9 and J is TRBJ1-2, with TRBD1 identical over 8 bases. CDR3 length equals 12 residues. V gave up 6 bases and J gave up 8 bases; unmatched junction bases: 5. CDR1 is SEHNR, CDR2 FQNEAQ, per germline (reference sequence). The chain's CDR3 is CASRPTGGGYTF. The CDR3 region has the DNA TGTGCCAGCAGACCTACAGGGGGAGGCTACACCTTC.

This clonotype came up a few times. The chain has TRBV6-2 or TRBV6-3 and TRBJ2-4, with 9 bases matching TRBD1. V gave up 5 bases and J gave up 10 bases; unmatched junction bases: 6. From germline, CDR1 is MNHEY and CDR2 SVGEGT. The CDR3 has 13 residues. The CDR3 sequence is CASSLSGQGIQYF. The CDR3 DNA follows: TGTGCCAGCAGTCTCTCGGGACAGGGAATTCAGTACTTC.

Many counts were recorded for this clonotype. This chain links TRBV18 with TRBJ1-5, with D possibly being TRBD1 (6 bases). Deletions cut 4 bases from V and 8 bases from J, with 21 bases between. The CDR3 length is 16 residues. CDR1 is KGHSH, CDR2 LQKENI, per germline. CDR3 in DNA: TGTGCCAGCTCACATACGGCAGGGACTGAGGGGGAGCCCCAGCATTTT. Residues: CASSHTAGTEGEPQHF.

There are many counts of this clonotype. The rearrangement joins TRBV5-1 to TRBJ2-5; 13 bases are a match to TRBD2. The junction had 10 bases not matched to a gene; V was cut back by 3 bases and J by 5 bases. CDR1 is SGHRS and CDR2 is YFSETQ in the germline V gene. This CDR3 spans 17 amino acids. The CDR3 sequence is CASSSRTSGGVSETQYF. The CDR3 region has the DNA TGCGCCAGCAGCTCCAGGACTAGCGGGGGAGTAAGCGAGACCCAGTACTTC.

The table lists this clonotype with a few counts. V and J are TRBV14 and TRBJ1-6; 7 positions agree with TRBD1. Unmatched junction bases numbered 5, after V lost 1 base and J lost 5 bases. This CDR3 has 16 amino acids. CDR1 SGHDN and CDR2 FVKESK come from the germline V gene. The CDR3 DNA is TGTGCCAGCAGCCAAGGGGTGGACAGGAATAATTCACCCCTCCACTTT. Translated: CASSQGVDRNNSPLHF.

The rearrangement links TRBV5-5 to TRBJ2-1; 8 nucleotides align to TRBD1. The germline V gene encodes CDR1 SGHKS and CDR2 YYEKEE (reference sequence). Trimming took 4 bases from V and 1 from J; bases not matched to a gene: 4. The CDR3 runs 15 residues. Here the CDR3 reads CASSPGGRSYNEQFF. The CDR3 nucleotides are TGTGCCAGCAGCCCAGGGGGCCGTTCCTACAATGAGCAGTTCTTC.

The chain is built from TRBV25-1 and TRBJ1-5, with D maybe TRBD1 (5 bases). This CDR3 is built from 13 residues. Trimming left V 2 bases short and J 5 bases short, with 7 bases between. The germline gives CDR1 MGHDK, CDR2 SYGVNS. The CDR3 reads CASSEGGDQPQHF. The CDR3 region has the DNA TGTGCCAGCAGTGAAGGGGGAGATCAGCCCCAGCATTTT.

This clonotype was counted at least ten times. The chain links TRBV6-2 or TRBV6-3 to TRBJ2-3, with D tentatively TRBD2 (6 bases). CDR1 and CDR2 (germline): MNHEY, SVGEGT. This CDR3 region has 15 residues. The V gene lost 7 bases and the J gene lost 2 bases, with 16 bases spanning the gap. CDR3 coding DNA: TGTGCCAGCAAGCACCGGGGGATATACACAGATACGCAGTATTTT. Translating gives CASKHRGIYTDTQYF.

This rearrangement joins TRBV4-3 to TRBJ2-2; tentative D call: TRBD2 (6 bases). From germline, CDR1 is LGHNA and CDR2 YSLEER. The CDR3 totals 18 residues. Trimming took off 0 bases at V and 5 bases at J, with 19 bases between the two ends. The DNA for the CDR3 is TGCGCCAGCAGCCAAGATCCGCCGATGTTGGGAGGAACCGGGGAGCTGTTTTTT. Its protein is CASSQDPPMLGGTGELFF.

This clonotype was seen ten or more times. This chain uses TRBV5-1 with TRBJ2-5; D gene ambiguous. The CDR3 has 13 residues. The germline V and J ends were trimmed by 4 bases and 3 bases, with 10 bases remaining between them. Germline V gene lookup returns CDR1 SGHRS and CDR2 YFSETQ. The chain's CDR3 is CASSMTPEETQYF. The CDR3 DNA reads as TGCGCCAGCAGCATGACACCAGAAGAGACCCAGTACTTC. Full variable domain (outside the CDR3, taken from reference TRBV5-1 and TRBJ2-5): KAGVTQTPRYLIKTRGQQVTLSCSPISGHRSVSWYQQTPGQGLQFLFEYFSETQRNKGNFPGRFSGRQFSNSRSEMNVSTLELGDSALYLCASSMTPEETQYFGPGTRLLVL.

The table lists this clonotype with a few counts. This chain connects TRBV20-1 to TRBJ1-5, with no clear D. Germline CDR1 DFQATT, CDR2 SNEGSKA (reference sequence). V lost 1 base and J lost 0, with 10 bases in between. The CDR3 runs to 15 residues. The CDR3 coding sequence is TGCAGTGCTAGAGGGGCCCCCACTAGCAATCAGCCCCAGCATTTT. It specifies CSARGAPTSNQPQHF.

This chain joins TRBV4-1 and TRBJ2-7; unclear D gene. The germline gives CDR1 MGHRA, CDR2 YSYEKL. The germline V and J ends were trimmed by 4 bases and 7 bases, with 20 bases remaining between them. The CDR3 length is 15 residues. The chain's CDR3 is CASSLGGEGSREQYF. Here the CDR3 DNA reads TGCGCCAGCAGCCTGGGTGGGGAAGGGTCAAGAGAGCAGTACTTC.

This clonotype occurred a few times. The junction departs from the called germline gene at one end, perhaps through a read error. V is TRBV7-7 and J is TRBJ2-3, with a possible D match to TRBD2 (6 bases). The germline V gene has CDR1 SSHAT and CDR2 FNYEAQ (reference sequence). This CDR3 has 13 residues. CDR3 protein: CASSWRGGDTQYF. The CDR3 bases are TGTGCTAGCAGCTGGAGGGGTGGAGATACGCAGTATTTT.

This clonotype was counted between two and nine times. The chain recombines TRBV19 with TRBJ2-3; 8 bases match TRBD1. CDR1 LNHDA and CDR2 SQIVND come from the germline V gene (reference sequence). Germline trimming cut 9 bases from V and 4 bases from J; bases unmatched to any gene: 9. The CDR3 contains 14 residues. CDR3 region: CASEDRVAADTQYF. For the CDR3, the DNA is TGTGCCAGCGAGGACAGGGTAGCAGCAGATACGCAGTATTTT.

This clonotype came up a few times. The CDR3 reads CASRRGDGSGANVLTF. CDR3 coding DNA: TGTGCCAGCAGACGGGGGGATGGCTCTGGGGCCAACGTCCTGACTTTC. V and J are TRBV28 and TRBJ2-6; TRBD2 agrees at 7 bases. Unmatched junction bases numbered 5, after V lost 6 bases and J lost 0 bases. The CDR3 covers 16 residues. The germline V gene encodes CDR1 MDHEN and CDR2 SYDVKM. Using reference TRBV28 and TRBJ2-6 for the parts outside the CDR3, the full variable domain is DVKVTQSSRYLVKRTGEKVFLECVQDMDHENMFWYRQDPGLGLRLIYFSYDVKMKEKGDIPEGYSVSREKKERFSLILESASTNQTSMYLCASRRGDGSGANVLTFGAGSRLTVL.

This clonotype was counted many times. The chain uses TRBV12-3 or TRBV12-4 and TRBJ2-5; TRBD2 might be the D (5 bases). The V end lost 4 bases, the J end lost 5 bases, and 11 bases lay between the germline ends. The length of the CDR3 is 13 residues. For the CDR3, the DNA is TGTGCCAGCAGTTCAGCGGACGGTGAGACCCAGTACTTC. Translation: CASSSADGETQYF.

The genes are TRBV10-3 and TRBJ2-7; D is undetermined. The V gene lost 3 bases and the J gene lost 2 bases, with 5 bases spanning the gap. The CDR3 totals 12 residues. Germline V gene data show CDR1 as ENHRY and CDR2 as SYGVKD. CDR3 amino acids: CAISDGPYEQYV. CDR3 sequence (DNA): TGTGCCATCAGTGACGGACCCTACGAGCAGTACGTC.

A few counts support this clonotype. J is TRBJ2-5 and V is TRBV5-5; TRBD2 matches 7 bases. Trimming took 2 bases from V and 6 from J; bases not matched to a gene: 10. From germline, CDR1 is SGHKS and CDR2 YYEKEE (reference sequence). The CDR3 loop spans 15 amino acids. The CDR3 DNA is TGTGCCAGCAGCTTCCCGGCTACTAGCGCACAGACCCAGTACTTC. It encodes CASSFPATSAQTQYF.

This clonotype has only a few counts. The V gene is TRBV28, the J gene TRBJ2-7, with 10 positions matching TRBD1. CDR1 and CDR2 (germline): MDHEN, SYDVKM. The CDR3 length is 15 residues. Trimming cost V 5 bases and J 1 base; bases outside gene matches: 5. In nucleotides, the CDR3 is TGTGCCAGCAGTCCACCGGGACAGGGGTCCTACGAGCAGTACGTC. Translation gives CASSPPGQGSYEQYV.

This clonotype has only a few counts. The chain uses TRBV12-3 or TRBV12-4 and TRBJ2-7; 9 nucleotides match TRBD1. Trimming cost V 5 bases and J 6 bases; bases outside gene matches: 11. The CDR3 extends over 15 amino acids. CDR3 protein: CASSLAGQGFGEQYF. CDR3 in DNA: TGTGCCAGCAGTCTGGCAGGACAGGGGTTTGGCGAGCAGTACTTC.

This clonotype was counted a few times. V is TRBV27 and J is TRBJ1-2; the D gene is possibly TRBD1 (6 bases). Trimming left V 5 bases short and J 8 bases short, with 24 bases between. The CDR3 totals 16 residues. Germline lookup yields CDR1 MNHEY and CDR2 SMNVEV (reference sequence). The CDR3: CASSARRGWSFDGYTF. The DNA for the CDR3 is TGTGCCAGCAGTGCCCGCAGGGGTTGGAGCTTTGACGGCTACACCTTC.